This record concerns one T cell receptor beta chain sequence. Looked up from germline, CDR1 is MDHEN and CDR2 is SYDVKM. Unmatched junction bases numbered 15, after V lost 5 bases and J lost 6 bases. This CDR3 is built from 16 residues. Donors comprised only Caucasian adults living in Nashville, Tennessee. These data are taken from a study of shared clonotypes between healthy human individuals. The method was immunoSEQ multiplex PCR; TCRdb's version includes in-frame clones alone and lacks a portion of them. The table has 450,000 to 500,000 clones, approximately 82% seen once; the top ten hold around 12%.

Sequencing used PBMCs. This receptor was identified in a woman aged 40 to 50 in good health. Some clones in this sample may be carry-over from other donors' samples. The chain links TRBV28 to TRBJ2-7, with 8 positions matching TRBD2. Here the CDR3 reads CASSTTGGPFPPEQYF. DNA for the CDR3: TGTGCCAGCAGTACCACGGGAGGGCCGTTCCCCCCCGAGCAGTACTTC. Combining the CDR3 with reference TRBV28 and TRBJ2-7 gives the whole variable domain DVKVTQSSRYLVKRTGEKVFLECVQDMDHENMFWYRQDPGLGLRLIYFSYDVKMKEKGDIPEGYSVSREKKERFSLILESASTNQTSMYLCASSTTGGPFPPEQYFGPGTRLTVT.